The clone carrying this T cell receptor (beta chain) is a singleton in its sample. In Cohort 3, a recovered donor had either two negative PCRs, clearance, or symptom resolution. Original handling: Amplification with reference gene primers provided the estimates of nucleated cell counts. Libraries were prepared by immunoSEQ multiplex PCR; TCRdb keeps only in-frame clonotypes and omits some of them. V, J and clone size reflect that table, while D and trimming were determined from the DNA. The sample has roughly 310,000 clones, roughly 90% seen once. The entry originates in a study of blood T cell repertoires in COVID-19. What was sequenced was PBMCs or T cells enriched from blood (not recorded which). This receptor was taken from a man aged 55 to 69 who had recovered from COVID-19.

Written as DNA, the CDR3 is TGTGCCAGCAGAGAGACTAGCGGGGGACCCTACGAGCAGTACTTC. Translating gives CASRETSGGPYEQYF. The chain carries TRBV2 and TRBJ2-7; 12 bases agree with TRBD2. This CDR3 has 15 amino acids. Germline CDR1 is SNHLY and CDR2 is FYNNEI. The V segment lost 6 bases and the J segment 2 bases; nucleotides outside the gene matches: 5.